The clone carrying this T cell receptor beta chain came up many times. Its target is not known. PBMCs stemmed from around 10 ml of fresh peripheral blood. This entry comes from a study of Graves' ophthalmopathy and Graves' hyperthyroidism. Whole-study results and caveats: Blood also held most thyroid clonotypes expanded above 0.001 frequency.

Amplification targeted the TCR beta CDR3 regions, with RNA transcripts as the source material. An opening RT-PCR round employed HTBI primers and preceded a second-round multiplex PCR. TCRdb independently ran MiXCR on the multiplex PCR reads; one entry per CDR3 protein. The sample includes roughly 420,000 distinct CDR3 sequences, under 25% of them seen just once. CDR1 is SGHRS and CDR2 is YFSETQ in the germline V gene. V lost 0 bases, J lost 3 bases, and 2 bases stayed unmatched. The CDR3 sequence is 14 residues long. Sequencing used peripheral blood. The rearrangement links TRBV5-1 to TRBJ2-7; TRBD2 matches at 8 bases. The TCR originated in a woman in her late teens or twenties with stable Graves' hyperthyroidism. The CDR3 protein is CASSLAGGDYEQYF. In nucleotides, the CDR3 is TGCGCCAGCAGCTTGGCGGGAGGGGACTACGAGCAGTACTTC.